Listed here are 2 T cell receptor beta chains from one sample, sequenced in a study of cytomegalovirus exposure and HLA in healthy donors. Vbeta (60) and Jbeta (13) primers were used in the PCR. Libraries were prepared by immunoSEQ multiplex PCR; TCRdb keeps only in-frame clonotypes and omits some of them. The sample lists approximately 170,000 clones, roughly 74% occurring once. The material sequenced was PBMCs. The receptors here all came from a male donor in good health and CMV-seronegative.

This rearrangement joins TRBV30 to TRBJ2-1; D is perhaps TRBD2 (6 bases). The CDR3 has 12 amino acids. Trimming shortened V by 5 bases and J by 9 bases, and 14 bases separated the two germline ends. CDR1 GTSNPN and CDR2 SVGIG come from the germline V gene (reference sequence). The CDR3 loop reads CAWWRGGSEQFF. The CDR3 DNA sequence: TGTGCCTGGTGGCGGGGAGGTTCTGAGCAGTTCTTC.

The V call is TRBV7-3, the J call TRBJ2-7; TRBD1 might be the D (6 bases). Deletions cut 2 bases from V and 0 bases from J, with 11 bases between. The V gene's germline CDR1 is SGHTA and CDR2 FQGTGA. The CDR3 spans 15 residues. The CDR3 loop reads CASSLDPDSSYEQYF. The CDR3 nucleotides read TGTGCCAGCAGCTTAGATCCGGACAGCTCCTACGAGCAGTACTTC.